Listed below are T cell receptor beta chains from one sample, sequenced in a study of T cell responses to AZD1222 COVID-19 vaccine. The protocol was immunoSEQ multiplex PCR, while the TCRdb copy is restricted to in-frame clones and leaves out a portion. Found here are roughly 100,000 clones, 70% to 90% of them singletons; the top ten hold roughly 2.5%. Specimen: peripheral blood, collected on day 0 of AZD1222 vaccination. These receptors came from an adult in good health. Each CDR3 is given with its conserved first and last residue. A D gene is named only where the DNA matches it firmly. Clone size is given for some rows only: seen once, a few or many times, or a class if the clone is expanded.

d_call: .; v_call: TRBV24-1; j_call: TRBJ2-1; clone_size: once; cdr3_aa: CATKLGNEQFF; cdr3_nt: TGTGCCACCAAACTGGGCAATGAGCAGTTCTTC
d_call: .; v_call: TRBV19; j_call: TRBJ1-5; clone_size: once; cdr3_aa: CASSIFAGGGVQPQHF; cdr3_nt: TGTGCCAGTAGTATATTCGCTGGGGGTGGAGTTCAGCCCCAGCATTTT
d_call: TRBD1; v_call: TRBV28; j_call: TRBJ2-7; clone_size: .; cdr3_aa: CASLTQGGLSYEQYF; cdr3_nt: TGTGCCAGCCTTACGCAAGGGGGCTTATCCTACGAGCAGTACTTC
d_call: .; v_call: TRBV5-5; j_call: TRBJ1-4; clone_size: .; cdr3_aa: CASSSQDATNEKLFF; cdr3_nt: TGTGCCAGCAGCTCACAGGATGCAACTAATGAAAAACTGTTTTTT
d_call: TRBD1; v_call: TRBV19; j_call: TRBJ1-5; clone_size: .; cdr3_aa: CASSISVVTGGNQPQHF; cdr3_nt: TGTGCCAGTAGTATATCGGTGGTGACAGGGGGCAATCAGCCCCAGCATTTT
d_call: TRBD1; v_call: TRBV5-1; j_call: TRBJ2-7; clone_size: .; cdr3_aa: CASSLPTGDYEQYF; cdr3_nt: TGCGCCAGCAGCTTACCGACAGGGGACTACGAGCAGTACTTC
d_call: .; v_call: TRBV5-1; j_call: TRBJ1-1; clone_size: .; cdr3_aa: CASWTEPPRTEAFF; cdr3_nt: TGCGCCAGCTGGACCGAGCCCCCGAGGACTGAAGCTTTCTTT
d_call: TRBD1; v_call: TRBV7-9; j_call: TRBJ2-7; clone_size: .; cdr3_aa: CASSVDLPQGISYEQYF; cdr3_nt: TGTGCCAGCAGCGTAGACCTCCCACAGGGGATATCCTACGAGCAGTACTTC
d_call: .; v_call: TRBV6-6; j_call: TRBJ1-5; clone_size: .; cdr3_aa: CASSTGTGYDYQPQHF; cdr3_nt: TGTGCCAGCAGTACCGGTACAGGGTACGACTATCAGCCCCAGCATTTT
d_call: .; v_call: TRBV7-9; j_call: TRBJ1-1; clone_size: .; cdr3_aa: CASTSWAKEEAFF; cdr3_nt: TGTGCCAGCACCTCGTGGGCTAAGGAGGAAGCTTTCTTT
d_call: TRBD2; v_call: TRBV5-4; j_call: TRBJ2-3; clone_size: .; cdr3_aa: CASSRGLAGGGRSTDTQYF; cdr3_nt: TGTGCCAGCAGCAGGGGACTAGCGGGAGGCGGTCGGAGCACAGATACGCAGTATTTT
d_call: .; v_call: TRBV28; j_call: TRBJ1-6; clone_size: .; cdr3_aa: CASTSTDYGNSPLHF; cdr3_nt: TGTGCCAGCACCTCTACCGACTACGGAAATTCACCCCTCCACTTT
d_call: TRBD2; v_call: TRBV5-1; j_call: TRBJ2-3; clone_size: once; cdr3_aa: CASSLGASGSMDTQYF; cdr3_nt: TGCGCCAGCAGCTTGGGGGCTAGCGGGAGTATGGATACGCAGTATTTT
d_call: .; v_call: TRBV4-1; j_call: TRBJ1-5; clone_size: once; cdr3_aa: CASSQGTEYSNQPQHF; cdr3_nt: TGCGCCAGCAGCCAAGGGACCGAGTATAGCAATCAGCCCCAGCATTTT
d_call: TRBD1; v_call: TRBV29-1; j_call: TRBJ1-2; clone_size: .; cdr3_aa: CSVDGTGEDYGYTF; cdr3_nt: TGCAGCGTTGACGGGACAGGGGAAGACTATGGCTACACCTTC